A selection of T cell receptor beta chains follows, all from one sample in a study of neurological immune-mediated disorders. TCRdb passed the 5' RACE reads through MiXCR, listing each CDR3 protein once. The table records about 46,000 distinct CDR3 sequences, around 4.5% of them present only once. Sequenced sample: PBMCs. These TCRs come from a woman aged 55-75 years with multiple sclerosis. Each CDR3 is given with its conserved first and last residue. D genes are given only for firm matches. Part of the rows lack a size; the others show once, few, many or a class for expanded clones.

clone_size: few; d_call: TRBD1; j_call: TRBJ2-1; v_call: TRBV6-2/TRBV6-3; cdr3_aa: CASRDRDHEQFF; cdr3_nt: TGTGCCAGCAGGGACAGGGACCATGAGCAGTTCTTC
clone_size: many; d_call: TRBD1; j_call: TRBJ1-2; v_call: TRBV10-3; cdr3_aa: CAISARTGWDGYTF; cdr3_nt: TGTGCCATCAGCGCCAGGACAGGGTGGGATGGCTACACCTTC
clone_size: many; d_call: .; j_call: TRBJ1-2; v_call: TRBV20-1; cdr3_aa: CSATLGVDYGYTF; cdr3_nt: TGCAGTGCTACACTCGGGGTCGACTATGGCTACACCTTC
clone_size: few; d_call: .; j_call: TRBJ2-5; v_call: TRBV20-1; cdr3_aa: CSARRLPQETQYF; cdr3_nt: TGCAGTGCTAGGAGACTCCCACAAGAGACCCAGTACTTC
clone_size: many; d_call: .; j_call: TRBJ1-6; v_call: TRBV29-1; cdr3_aa: CSVLDVTLHF; cdr3_nt: TGCAGCGTTCTGGACGTAACCCTCCACTTT
clone_size: many; d_call: .; j_call: TRBJ2-4; v_call: TRBV6-5; cdr3_aa: CASSQPGEPITQYF; cdr3_nt: TGTGCCAGCAGTCAACCCGGGGAACCCATTACCCAGTACTTC
clone_size: many; d_call: TRBD2; j_call: TRBJ2-1; v_call: TRBV20-1; cdr3_aa: CSAQRGVRGEQFF; cdr3_nt: TGCAGTGCTCAGCGGGGGGTACGGGGTGAGCAGTTCTTC
clone_size: few; d_call: .; j_call: TRBJ2-1; v_call: TRBV5-1; cdr3_aa: CASSLEGQYNEQFF; cdr3_nt: TGCGCCAGCAGCTTGGAGGGTCAGTACAATGAGCAGTTCTTC
clone_size: many; d_call: .; j_call: TRBJ1-1; v_call: TRBV20-1; cdr3_aa: CSASGREAFF; cdr3_nt: TGCAGTGCTAGCGGACGTGAAGCTTTCTTT
clone_size: many; d_call: .; j_call: TRBJ1-2; v_call: TRBV20-1; cdr3_aa: CSATQMTNYGYTF; cdr3_nt: TGCAGTGCTACGCAAATGACCAACTATGGCTACACCTTC
clone_size: .; d_call: TRBD2; j_call: TRBJ2-3; v_call: TRBV2; cdr3_aa: CASRYGLAATDTQYF; cdr3_nt: TGTGCCAGCAGATACGGACTAGCTGCAACAGATACGCAGTATTTT
clone_size: few; d_call: TRBD1; j_call: TRBJ1-2; v_call: TRBV5-1; cdr3_aa: CASSLEGQAFAGYTF; cdr3_nt: TGCGCCAGCAGCTTGGAGGGACAGGCTTTTGCTGGATACACCTTC
clone_size: many; d_call: .; j_call: TRBJ1-4; v_call: TRBV6-5; cdr3_aa: CASSYGSQGEKLFF; cdr3_nt: TGTGCCAGCAGTTATGGCTCCCAGGGGGAAAAACTGTTTTTT
clone_size: .; d_call: TRBD1; j_call: TRBJ1-6; v_call: TRBV12-3/TRBV12-4; cdr3_aa: CASSLGGTGNSPLHF; cdr3_nt: TGTGCCAGCAGTTTAGGCGGGACAGGGAATTCACCCCTCCACTTT
clone_size: many; d_call: TRBD1; j_call: TRBJ1-5; v_call: TRBV2; cdr3_aa: CASSEFPLQGAQPQHF; cdr3_nt: TGTGCCAGCAGTGAATTCCCCTTACAGGGGGCCCAGCCCCAGCATTTT
clone_size: many; d_call: .; j_call: TRBJ2-3; v_call: TRBV7-7; cdr3_aa: CASSLLPDTDTQYF; cdr3_nt: TGTGCTAGCAGCTTACTACCGGACACGGATACGCAGTATTTT
clone_size: many; d_call: .; j_call: TRBJ2-7; v_call: TRBV7-2; cdr3_aa: CASSQGQSYEQYF; cdr3_nt: TGTGCCAGCAGCCAAGGACAGTCCTACGAGCAGTACTTC
clone_size: .; d_call: TRBD1; j_call: TRBJ2-5; v_call: TRBV20-1; cdr3_aa: CSAPGQDRETQYF; cdr3_nt: TGCAGTGCTCCCGGACAGGACCGAGAGACCCAGTACTTC
clone_size: medium-sized; d_call: .; j_call: TRBJ2-3; v_call: TRBV20-1; cdr3_aa: CSAPESTDTQYF; cdr3_nt: TGCAGTGCCCCGGAAAGCACAGATACGCAGTATTTT
clone_size: many; d_call: .; j_call: TRBJ2-3; v_call: TRBV7-2; cdr3_aa: CASSLSAGSINTQYF; cdr3_nt: TGTGCCAGCAGCTTATCGGCCGGGAGCATCAATACGCAGTATTTT
clone_size: .; d_call: .; j_call: TRBJ1-2; v_call: TRBV7-2; cdr3_aa: CASSLGDFEVTDGYTF; cdr3_nt: TGTGCCAGCAGCTTAGGAGACTTTGAGGTCACAGATGGCTACACCTTC
clone_size: few; d_call: TRBD2; j_call: TRBJ2-2; v_call: TRBV5-1; cdr3_aa: CASSLRAGRTTGELFF; cdr3_nt: TGCGCCAGCAGCTTGAGAGCGGGACGGACGACCGGGGAGCTGTTTTTT
clone_size: many; d_call: .; j_call: TRBJ2-1; v_call: TRBV10-3; cdr3_aa: CAISGSIYNEQFF; cdr3_nt: TGTGCCATCAGCGGGAGTATCTACAATGAGCAGTTCTTC
clone_size: many; d_call: TRBD1; j_call: TRBJ1-1; v_call: TRBV20-1; cdr3_aa: CSAPPGDRDPNTEAFF; cdr3_nt: TGCAGTGCCCCCCCAGGAGACAGGGACCCGAACACTGAAGCTTTCTTT
clone_size: many; d_call: .; j_call: TRBJ2-1; v_call: TRBV4-1; cdr3_aa: CASSQSLPTYNEQFF; cdr3_nt: TGCGCCAGCAGCCAATCCCTACCCACCTACAATGAGCAGTTCTTC
clone_size: many; d_call: .; j_call: TRBJ1-5; v_call: TRBV24-1; cdr3_aa: CATSENAGTWGDQPQHF; cdr3_nt: TGTGCCACCAGTGAAAATGCTGGGACTTGGGGTGATCAGCCCCAGCATTTT
clone_size: many; d_call: TRBD1; j_call: TRBJ2-1; v_call: TRBV4-1; cdr3_aa: CASSQGQGSNEQFF; cdr3_nt: TGCGCCAGCAGCCAGGGACAGGGTAGCAATGAGCAGTTCTTC
clone_size: many; d_call: .; j_call: TRBJ1-5; v_call: TRBV14; cdr3_aa: CASSREQGQPQHF; cdr3_nt: TGTGCCAGCAGCCGAGAACAGGGTCAGCCCCAGCATTTT
clone_size: .; d_call: TRBD1; j_call: TRBJ1-2; v_call: TRBV27; cdr3_aa: CASSLFPQGGKNGYTF; cdr3_nt: TGTGCCAGCAGTTTATTCCCCCAGGGGGGAAAGAATGGCTACACCTTC
clone_size: .; d_call: TRBD2; j_call: TRBJ2-3; v_call: TRBV5-1; cdr3_aa: CASSSYGTSGRALSDTQYF; cdr3_nt: TGCGCCAGCAGCTCGTACGGGACTAGCGGGAGGGCCCTCTCAGATACGCAGTATTTT
clone_size: .; d_call: .; j_call: TRBJ2-7; v_call: TRBV5-1; cdr3_aa: CASSPEGASSYEQYF; cdr3_nt: TGCGCCAGCAGCCCCGAAGGGGCCTCCTCCTACGAGCAGTACTTC
clone_size: few; d_call: .; j_call: TRBJ1-1; v_call: TRBV5-1; cdr3_aa: CASSLVPDNTEAFF; cdr3_nt: TGCGCCAGCAGCTTGGTTCCGGACAACACTGAAGCTTTCTTT
clone_size: many; d_call: TRBD2; j_call: TRBJ2-1; v_call: TRBV12-3/TRBV12-4; cdr3_aa: CASSLGGVAGWNEQFF; cdr3_nt: TGTGCCAGCAGTTTAGGCGGGGTAGCGGGATGGAATGAGCAGTTCTTC
clone_size: .; d_call: .; j_call: TRBJ2-6; v_call: TRBV20-1; cdr3_aa: CSARSGDGANVLTF; cdr3_nt: TGCAGTGCTAGATCAGGGGACGGGGCCAACGTCCTGACTTTC
clone_size: .; d_call: .; j_call: TRBJ2-4; v_call: TRBV20-1; cdr3_aa: CSARVARDPKNIQYF; cdr3_nt: TGCAGTGCTAGAGTTGCCCGGGACCCCAAAAACATTCAGTACTTC
clone_size: many; d_call: .; j_call: TRBJ2-6; v_call: TRBV6-5; cdr3_aa: CASSLQSPGLSGANVLTF; cdr3_nt: TGTGCCAGCAGTCTACAGAGCCCTGGGCTCTCTGGGGCCAACGTCCTGACTTTC
clone_size: many; d_call: .; j_call: TRBJ1-2; v_call: TRBV7-9; cdr3_aa: CASSTTGIYGYTF; cdr3_nt: TGTGCCAGCAGCACTACAGGGATTTATGGCTACACCTTC
clone_size: many; d_call: .; j_call: TRBJ1-5; v_call: TRBV18; cdr3_aa: CASSPPGDQPQHF; cdr3_nt: TGTGCCAGCTCACCACCCGGGGATCAGCCCCAGCATTTT
clone_size: many; d_call: .; j_call: TRBJ2-1; v_call: TRBV21-1; cdr3_aa: CASNRRESDNEQFF; cdr3_nt: TGTGCCAGCAACCGGCGGGAGTCCGACAATGAGCAGTTCTTC
clone_size: many; d_call: .; j_call: TRBJ2-1; v_call: TRBV10-3; cdr3_aa: CAISTDGYNEQFF; cdr3_nt: TGTGCCATCAGCACGGACGGATACAATGAGCAGTTCTTC
clone_size: many; d_call: .; j_call: TRBJ1-1; v_call: TRBV12-3/TRBV12-4; cdr3_aa: CASRTGPFNTEAFF; cdr3_nt: TGTGCCAGCCGTACGGGGCCATTTAACACTGAAGCTTTCTTT
clone_size: .; d_call: TRBD1; j_call: TRBJ1-2; v_call: TRBV4-3; cdr3_aa: CASRPGQGANYGYTF; cdr3_nt: TGCGCCAGCAGGCCGGGACAGGGGGCAAACTATGGCTACACCTTC
clone_size: many; d_call: .; j_call: TRBJ2-5; v_call: TRBV10-3; cdr3_aa: CAITEGVQETQYF; cdr3_nt: TGTGCCATCACTGAGGGGGTACAAGAGACCCAGTACTTC
clone_size: many; d_call: .; j_call: TRBJ1-5; v_call: TRBV7-9; cdr3_aa: CASTLGGNQPQHF; cdr3_nt: TGTGCCAGCACCCTAGGAGGTAATCAGCCCCAGCATTTT
clone_size: many; d_call: TRBD1; j_call: TRBJ2-3; v_call: TRBV7-2; cdr3_aa: CASSVQTGRLSGATDTQYF; cdr3_nt: TGTGCCAGCAGCGTACAGACAGGGAGACTAAGCGGAGCCACAGATACGCAGTATTTT
clone_size: many; d_call: TRBD1; j_call: TRBJ1-2; v_call: TRBV3-1; cdr3_aa: CASSQAQTGGFYGYTF; cdr3_nt: TGTGCCAGCAGCCAAGCCCAGACAGGGGGCTTCTATGGCTACACCTTC
clone_size: many; d_call: .; j_call: TRBJ2-3; v_call: TRBV20-1; cdr3_aa: CSAQGRSSSTDTQYF; cdr3_nt: TGCAGTGCCCAGGGACGATCCTCTAGCACAGATACGCAGTATTTT
clone_size: many; d_call: .; j_call: TRBJ1-1; v_call: TRBV2; cdr3_aa: CASSERGRGNTEAFF; cdr3_nt: TGTGCCAGCAGTGAACGGGGCAGGGGGAACACTGAAGCTTTCTTT
clone_size: many; d_call: TRBD1; j_call: TRBJ2-3; v_call: TRBV6-6; cdr3_aa: CASSGDRETDTQYF; cdr3_nt: TGTGCCAGCAGTGGGGACAGGGAGACAGATACGCAGTATTTT
clone_size: many; d_call: TRBD2; j_call: TRBJ2-1; v_call: TRBV20-1; cdr3_aa: CSARSLAGTYNEQFF; cdr3_nt: TGCAGTGCTAGAAGTCTAGCGGGAACCTACAATGAGCAGTTCTTC
clone_size: few; d_call: TRBD2; j_call: TRBJ2-3; v_call: TRBV7-8; cdr3_aa: CASSSRLAGGTDTQYF; cdr3_nt: TGTGCCAGCAGCAGCAGACTAGCGGGGGGGACAGATACGCAGTATTTT